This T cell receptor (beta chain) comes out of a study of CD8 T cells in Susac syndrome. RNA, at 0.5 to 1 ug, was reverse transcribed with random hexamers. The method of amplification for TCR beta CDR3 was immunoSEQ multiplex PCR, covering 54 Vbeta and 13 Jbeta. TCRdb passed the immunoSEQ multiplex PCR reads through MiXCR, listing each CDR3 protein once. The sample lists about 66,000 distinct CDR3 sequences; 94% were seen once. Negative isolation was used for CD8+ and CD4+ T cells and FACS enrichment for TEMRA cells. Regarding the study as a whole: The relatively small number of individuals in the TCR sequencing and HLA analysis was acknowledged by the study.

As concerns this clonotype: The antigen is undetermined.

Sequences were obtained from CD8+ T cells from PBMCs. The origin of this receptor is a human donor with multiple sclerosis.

In DNA, the CDR3 is TGTGCCAGCAGTCCTGGGGGGGACGGGTCCTACGAGCAGTACTTC. It encodes CASSPGGDGSYEQYF. The gene calls are TRBV6-5 and TRBJ2-7, with 7 bases lining up with TRBD2. CDR1 MNHEY and CDR2 SVGAGI come from the germline V gene. There are 15 residues in the CDR3. Germline trimming cut 5 bases from V and 1 base from J; bases unmatched to any gene: 8.